One sample yielded the 18 T cell receptor beta chains listed below, sequenced in a study of blood T cell repertoires in COVID-19. Measured with immunoSEQ multiplex PCR; TCRdb has only the in-frame clones, and not every one. The sample includes 400,000 to 450,000 clones, around 91% of them seen just once. The sequenced sample consisted of peripheral blood. Receptors were obtained from a woman in her 40s with COVID-19, enrolled during active disease.

This sequence joins TRBV30 and TRBJ1-5; weak D call: TRBD1 (5 bases). The CDR3 runs 14 residues. Trimming removed 0 bases at V and 4 bases at J, with 10 bases between. CDR1 GTSNPN and CDR2 SVGIG come from the germline V gene (reference sequence). CDR3 loop: CAWSVGGTNQPQHF. As DNA, the CDR3 is TGTGCCTGGAGTGTGGGGGGGACTAATCAGCCCCAGCATTTT.

V is TRBV5-1 and J is TRBJ1-2; 8 nucleotides match TRBD1. CDR3 length equals 15 residues. The trim removed 2 bases at V and 5 bases at J, leaving 8 bases unmatched. Germline V gives CDR1 SGHRS, CDR2 YFSETQ. The CDR3: CASSFPSTGEYGYTF. CDR3 in DNA: TGCGCCAGCAGCTTTCCTTCGACAGGGGAGTATGGCTACACCTTC.

The chain joins TRBV25-1 to TRBJ1-5; 7 bases align to TRBD1. The germline V gene encodes CDR1 MGHDK and CDR2 SYGVNS. The CDR3 is 18 amino acids. The V and J ends lost 4 bases and 0 bases, in that order; junction bases with no gene match: 12. DNA of the CDR3: TGTGCCAGCAGTGCAAATCCTACAGGGGCCTTTAGCAATCAGCCCCAGCATTTT. This translates into CASSANPTGAFSNQPQHF.

The V call is TRBV7-2, the J call TRBJ1-2; tentatively, D is TRBD1 (5 bases). V shed 6 bases and J shed 6 bases, with 17 bases lying between them. The CDR3 totals 14 residues. In germline, CDR1 is SGHTA, CDR2 FQGNSA. The CDR3 region has the DNA TGTGCCAGCAGACCGCTCGGTTGGGGCCATGGCTACACCTTC. This encodes CASRPLGWGHGYTF.

CDR3 sequence (DNA): TGTGCCAGCAGTGTTGACAGCCCAAGGAATGGCTACACCTTC. Its translation: CASSVDSPRNGYTF. The chain has TRBV2 and TRBJ1-2, with D perhaps matching TRBD1 (5 bases). Germline CDR1 reads SNHLY; CDR2 reads FYNNEI. CDR3 length equals 14 residues. V shed 4 bases and J shed 6 bases, with 15 bases lying between them. Supplemented by reference TRBV2 and TRBJ1-2, the full variable domain reads EPEVTQTPSHQVTQMGQEVILRCVPISNHLYFYWYRQILGQKVEFLVSFYNNEISEKSEIFDDQFSVERPDGSNFTLKIRSTKLEDSAMYFCASSVDSPRNGYTFGSGTRLTVV.

This chain uses TRBV30 with TRBJ1-1; 8 bases are shared with TRBD1. V lost 6 bases, J lost 10 bases, and 13 bases stayed unmatched. This CDR3 has 13 residues. The germline CDR1 and CDR2 sequences are GTSNPN and SVGIG (reference sequence). The CDR3 DNA follows: TGTGCCTGCCCCGGACAGGGCATTATCGGAGCTTTCTTT. It translates to CACPGQGIIGAFF.

The table lists this clone with a count of one. The rearrangement uses TRBV3-1 (or the pseudogene TRBV3-2) and TRBJ1-2, with 10 bases that match TRBD1. The CDR3 sequence is 18 residues long. Germline values: CDR1 LGHDT, CDR2 YNNKEL (reference sequence). The trim removed 3 bases at V and 4 bases at J, leaving 14 bases unmatched. The CDR3: CASSHDEPGQGQSYGYTF. DNA for the CDR3: TGTGCCAGCAGCCATGATGAGCCGGGACAGGGGCAAAGCTATGGCTACACCTTC.

The rearrangement links TRBV5-1 to TRBJ1-3, with D maybe TRBD1 (5 bases). Germline CDR1 reads SGHRS; CDR2 reads YFSETQ. The CDR3 is 15 residues long. The V end was cut by 0 bases, the J end by 2 bases, with 9 bases between. In nucleotides, the CDR3 is TGCGCCAGCAGCTTGGTTGCAGGGACTGGAAACACCATATATTTT. Amino acids: CASSLVAGTGNTIYF.

V usage is TRBV10-2 and J usage is TRBJ2-7; D ambiguous. CDR1 is WSHSY and CDR2 is SAAADI in the germline V gene. Trimming removed 11 bases from V and 1 base from J, with 15 bases in between. The CDR3 consists of 13 residues. The CDR3 DNA reads as TGCGCCGCGAGCTGGGCCCTATCCTACGAGCAGTACTTC. Its translation is CAASWALSYEQYF.

The CDR3 spells CASSPGHDTEAFF. The CDR3 DNA reads as TGTGCCAGCTCGCCGGGACATGACACTGAAGCTTTCTTT. The chain is built from TRBV18 and TRBJ1-1, with a tentative D call TRBD1 (6 bases). CDR1 KGHSH and CDR2 LQKENI come from the germline V gene. This CDR3 comprises 13 residues. Trimming removed 6 bases at V and 3 bases at J, with 11 bases between.

This chain joins TRBV29-1 and TRBJ2-7; the D is unclear. V lost 1 base to trimming and J lost 0 bases, with 19 bases between them. The CDR3 contains 17 residues. The germline V gene encodes CDR1 SQVTM and CDR2 ANQGSEA. CDR3 sequence reads: CSVEVFTPRIYSYEQYF. CDR3 nucleotide sequence: TGCAGCGTTGAAGTATTCACGCCTAGGATTTACTCCTACGAGCAGTACTTC.

V and J are TRBV6-5 and TRBJ1-2, with D maybe TRBD1 (6 bases). Germline-derived CDR1 and CDR2 are MNHEY and SVGAGI. CDR3 length: 12 amino acids. V was shortened by 6 bases and J by 8 bases, with 13 bases between the two germline ends. The CDR3 DNA reads TGTGCCAGCAGGGATTCGGGGGGCGGCTACACCTTC. Translated, it gives CASRDSGGGYTF.

The gene calls are TRBV19 and TRBJ2-7, with D possibly matching TRBD2 (5 bases). Trimming removed 10 bases from V and 5 bases from J, with 18 bases in between. CDR1 and CDR2 (germline): LNHDA, SQIVND (reference sequence). The CDR3 has 13 amino acids. The CDR3 sequence is CATLDGVFNEQYF. DNA of the CDR3: TGTGCCACTCTAGACGGGGTATTCAACGAGCAGTACTTC.

The gene calls are TRBV6-5 and TRBJ1-4; D is unresolved. V lost 2 bases and J lost 6, with 7 bases in between. CDR1 and CDR2 from the germline V gene are MNHEY and SVGAGI. This CDR3 is 13 amino acids long. The chain's CDR3 is CASSYGPHEKLFF. The CDR3 coding sequence is TGTGCCAGCAGTTACGGCCCGCATGAAAAACTGTTTTTT.

Remarks on this clone: The same CDR3 can be traced to other DNA sequences in this sample. The chain has TRBV29-1 and TRBJ2-7; no clear D gene. Trimming removed 4 bases at V and 0 bases at J, with 7 bases between. The germline V gene has CDR1 SQVTM and CDR2 ANQGSEA. The CDR3 has 12 residues. The DNA for the CDR3 is TGCAGCGTTGGCGGCGGCTCCTACGAGCAGTACTTC. Protein sequence: CSVGGGSYEQYF.

Remarks on this clone: This specimen includes other DNA sequences encoding the same CDR3. V and J are TRBV11-2 and TRBJ1-1; 7 nucleotides align to TRBD1. Germline V gene data show CDR1 as SGHAT and CDR2 as FQNNGV. With 3 bases clipped from V and 5 bases from J, the junction kept 9 bases outside the gene matches. The CDR3 is 15 amino acids. The DNA of the CDR3 is TGTGCCAGCAGCTTGACAGGGCCCTGGAATACTGAAGCTTTCTTT. Protein product: CASSLTGPWNTEAFF. The full variable domain, with the rest looked up from reference TRBV11-2 and TRBJ1-1, is EAGVAQSPRYKIIEKRQSVAFWCNPISGHATLYWYQQILGQGPKLLIQFQNNGVVDDSQLPKDRFSAERLKGVDSTLKIQPAKLEDSAVYLCASSLTGPWNTEAFFGQGTRLTVV.

Comment on this clone: Other DNA sequences in this sample translate to the same CDR3. V and J are TRBV18 and TRBJ1-1; tentative D call: TRBD1 (6 bases). The ends were cut back, 0 bases at V and 2 bases at J, with 10 bases in the middle. The CDR3 loop spans 15 amino acids. Germline V gene data show CDR1 as KGHSH and CDR2 as LQKENI. The CDR3 region is CASSPPRGQNTEAFF. The DNA for the CDR3 is TGTGCCAGCTCACCACCGAGGGGACAAAACACTGAAGCTTTCTTT.

This chain uses TRBV9 with TRBJ1-6; no firm D call. Germline V gives CDR1 SGDLS, CDR2 YYNGEE. The CDR3 is 15 amino acids. Between the trimmed V and J ends, which lost 0 bases and 7 bases, there was a span of 11 bases. For the CDR3, the DNA is TGTGCCAGCAGCGTAGAGGGAGGGTGGAATTCACCCCTCCACTTT. Its translation: CASSVEGGWNSPLHF.